This T cell receptor beta chain came from a study of blood T cell repertoires in COVID-19. Study as a whole: COVID-19 samples, acute and convalescent, were from the United States, Italy and Spain. T cells, B-cell-depleted T cells, or PBMCs supplied cDNA or gDNA.

CDR1 MNHEY and CDR2 SVGAGI come from the germline V gene. This CDR3 is built from 15 residues. Trimming took 6 bases from V and 1 from J, leaving 14 bases between them. Per the original data handling: From reference gene primer amplification, estimates of nucleated cell counts were derived. Profiling relied on immunoSEQ multiplex PCR, and the TCRdb table lists in-frame clones only, not all of them. V, J and clone size derive from that table, while D and trimming were established from the DNA sequence. The table lists over 200,000 clones, over 80% of them singletons. Sequenced material: peripheral blood. This sequence joins TRBV6-5 and TRBJ2-3; D may be TRBD2 (5 bases). The clonotype comes from a woman in her sixties or seventies with active or convalescent COVID-19. The CDR3 region is CASRYDYKGTDTQYF. The CDR3 nucleotides read TGTGCCAGCAGATACGACTACAAGGGCACAGATACGCAGTATTTT.